The 15 T cell receptor beta chains listed next were all sequenced from one sample in a study of cytomegalovirus exposure and HLA in healthy donors. Vbeta (60) and Jbeta (13) primers were used in the PCR. TCRdb's copy holds only in-frame clones and misses some; the assay was immunoSEQ multiplex PCR. The profile shows approximately 160,000 clones, under 85% of them singletons. The sequenced sample was PBMCs. All receptors derive from a woman in her 30s in good health and CMV-seronegative.

V and J are TRBV5-1 and TRBJ2-3, with 11 bases that match TRBD1. The germline V gene has CDR1 SGHRS and CDR2 YFSETQ. V gave up 4 bases and J gave up 2 bases; unmatched junction bases: 6. The CDR3 is made up of 16 amino acids. The CDR3 reads CASSTDRGRVTDTQYF. The CDR3 bases are TGCGCCAGCAGCACGGACAGGGGGCGCGTCACAGATACGCAGTATTTT.

This chain joins TRBV5-8 and TRBJ1-2; D may be TRBD1 (6 bases). Trimming removed 3 bases at V and 6 bases at J, with 21 bases between. The CDR3 is made up of 16 amino acids. Germline lookup yields CDR1 SGHTS and CDR2 YDEGEE. CDR3 region: CASSWGQAIYLDGYTF. The CDR3 region has the DNA TGTGCCAGCAGCTGGGGACAAGCGATTTACCTGGATGGCTACACCTTC. The whole variable domain, remainder taken from reference TRBV5-8 and TRBJ1-2, is EAGVTQSPTHLIKTRGQQATLRCSPISGHTSVYWYQQALGLGLQFLLWYDEGEERNRGNFPPRFSGRQFPNYSSELNVNALELEDSALYLCASSWGQAIYLDGYTFGSGTRLTVV.

This clone came up a few times. The genes are TRBV6-6 and TRBJ1-5; no clear D. The CDR3 is 14 residues long. The V gene's germline CDR1 is MNHNY and CDR2 SVGAGI (reference sequence). V gave up 5 bases and J gave up 6 bases, with 14 bases separating them. CDR3 region: CASSLGGKVQPQHF. CDR3 bases: TGTGCCAGCAGTCTCGGAGGGAAAGTTCAGCCCCAGCATTTT.

This clone showed up just once. V and J are TRBV4-1 and TRBJ2-7, with TRBD2 matching over 8 bases. The CDR3 runs 15 residues. Per germline, CDR1 MGHRA and CDR2 YSYEKL. J lost 5 bases, V lost 0 bases, and 6 bases had no gene match. CDR3 nucleotide sequence: TGCGCCAGCAGCCAAGATCGACTAGCGTTCGACGAGCAGTACTTC. Its protein product is CASSQDRLAFDEQYF.

This clone has only a few counts. CDR3 DNA sequence: TGTGCCAGCAGCTTAGGGTCCAGTGGAAACACCATATATTTT. Protein sequence: CASSLGSSGNTIYF. This chain links TRBV7-8 with TRBJ1-3; no clear D. The CDR3 is made up of 14 amino acids. CDR1 is SGHVS, CDR2 FQNEAQ, per germline. The V end lost 1 base, the J end lost 3 bases, and 7 bases lay between the germline ends. The entire variable domain, with the rest obtained from reference TRBV7-8 and TRBJ1-3, is as follows: GAGVSQSPRYKVAKRGQDVALRCDPISGHVSLFWYQQALGQGPEFLTYFQNEAQLDKSGLPSDRFFAERPEGSVSTLKIQRTQQEDSAVYLCASSLGSSGNTIYFGEGSWLTVV.

V gene TRBV11-3 combines with J gene TRBJ1-1; 7 bases map to TRBD1. The V and J ends lost 5 bases and 2 bases, in that order; junction bases with no gene match: 8. The V gene's germline CDR1 is SGHNT and CDR2 YENEEA. This CDR3 contains 15 residues. The CDR3 nucleotides read TGTGCCAGCAGCCCAGGAGGGACAGTCAACACTGAAGCTTTCTTT. Protein product: CASSPGGTVNTEAFF.

For the CDR3, the DNA is TGTGCCAGCAGTGAAAGAGGAGGGGCTAACTATGGCTACACCTTC. Protein sequence: CASSERGGANYGYTF. The chain employs TRBV6-1 and TRBJ1-2; D possibly corresponds to TRBD1 (5 bases). This CDR3 contains 15 residues. Per germline, CDR1 MNHNS and CDR2 SASEGT. V lost 2 bases and J lost 0, with 10 bases in between.

This chain joins TRBV27 and TRBJ2-3; tentative D call: TRBD1 (6 bases). Germline V gene sequence: CDR1 MNHEY, CDR2 SMNVEV (reference sequence). This CDR3 spans 14 amino acids. Trimming took off 2 bases at V and 5 bases at J, with 11 bases between the two ends. In nucleotides, the CDR3 is TGTGCCAGCAGTTTAAGGGGGAGTCTAGATACGCAGTATTTT. Translation gives CASSLRGSLDTQYF.

CDR3 residues: CASSDWAGTTDTQYF. The DNA of the CDR3 is TGTGCCAGCAGTGACTGGGCGGGAACCACAGATACGCAGTATTTT. The rearrangement uses TRBV6-4 and TRBJ2-3, with a possible D match to TRBD2 (6 bases). CDR3 length: 15 amino acids. V shed 1 base and J shed 2 bases, with 10 bases lying between them. Germline V gene sequence: CDR1 MRHNA, CDR2 SNTAGT.

The gene calls are TRBV7-9 and TRBJ1-2; 9 bases map to TRBD1. The V gene's germline CDR1 is SEHNR and CDR2 FQNEAQ (reference sequence). V shed 5 bases and J 7 bases; nucleotides not matched to a gene: 5. CDR3 length: 13 amino acids. DNA of the CDR3: TGTGCCAGCAGCGTGACAGGGGGAGGTGGCTACACCTTC. Its translation is CASSVTGGGGYTF.

The V and J genes are TRBV19 and TRBJ1-3; no reliable D call. There are 13 residues in the CDR3. In germline, CDR1 is LNHDA, CDR2 SQIVND (reference sequence). Trimming took 6 bases from V and 7 from J, leaving 13 bases between them. CDR3 sequence (DNA): TGTGCCAGTAGCCTGGAGGTTTGGAACACCATATATTTT. Translated: CASSLEVWNTIYF.

The V and J genes are TRBV16 and TRBJ2-3; D gene unclear. V was trimmed by 4 bases and J by 4 bases, leaving 9 bases between them. Per germline, CDR1 KGHSY and CDR2 FQNENV. The CDR3 is made up of 13 amino acids. The CDR3 is CASSLPSADTQYF. CDR3 nucleotides: TGTGCCAGCAGCCTCCCCAGCGCAGATACGCAGTATTTT.

V usage is TRBV6-6 and J usage is TRBJ1-4, with a weak D call TRBD1 (6 bases). Trimming stripped 10 bases from V and 7 bases from J, with 10 bases between. Germline V gene data show CDR1 as MNHNY and CDR2 as SVGAGI (reference sequence). CDR3 length: 11 amino acids. CDR3 region: CATKGVEKLFF. In DNA, the CDR3 is TGTGCCACCAAGGGGGTTGAAAAACTGTTTTTT.

The rearrangement joins TRBV30 to TRBJ2-7; perhaps TRBD2 as D (6 bases). Germline V lookup: CDR1 GTSNPN, CDR2 SVGIG (reference sequence). The CDR3 runs to 14 residues. Trimming took off 1 base at V and 2 bases at J, with 12 bases between the two ends. The CDR3, as DNA: TGTGCCTGGAGTGGTATAGCGGAGCCCTACGAGCAGTACTTC. It codes for CAWSGIAEPYEQYF.

The chain recombines TRBV11-2 with TRBJ2-3; 15 nucleotides align to TRBD2. Germline assignment: CDR1 SGHAT and CDR2 FQNNGV. CDR3 length: 18 amino acids. V gave up 4 bases and J gave up 7 bases; unmatched junction bases: 12. The CDR3 DNA follows: TGTGCCAGCAGCTCTCCCCGGACTAGCGGGAGGGCCGGTAATACGCAGTATTTT. Translation: CASSSPRTSGRAGNTQYF.